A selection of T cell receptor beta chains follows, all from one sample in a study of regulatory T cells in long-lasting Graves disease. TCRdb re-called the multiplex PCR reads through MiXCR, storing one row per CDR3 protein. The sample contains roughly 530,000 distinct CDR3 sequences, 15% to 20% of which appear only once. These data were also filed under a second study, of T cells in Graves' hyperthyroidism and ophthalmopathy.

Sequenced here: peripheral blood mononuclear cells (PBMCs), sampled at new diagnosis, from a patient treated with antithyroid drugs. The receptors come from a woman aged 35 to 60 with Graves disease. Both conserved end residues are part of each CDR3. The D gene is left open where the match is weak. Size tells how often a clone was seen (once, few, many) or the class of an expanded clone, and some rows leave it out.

cdr3_aa: CASSPEGGGETQYF; cdr3_nt: TGTGCCAGCAGCCCCGAAGGGGGGGGGGAGACCCAGTACTTC; clone_size: few; d_call: -; j_call: TRBJ2-5; v_call: TRBV6-1
cdr3_aa: CSARDSQEAGNTIYF; cdr3_nt: TGCAGTGCTAGAGATAGCCAGGAAGCTGGAAACACCATATATTTT; clone_size: -; d_call: -; j_call: TRBJ1-3; v_call: TRBV20-1
cdr3_aa: CASGLGTSSYNEQFF; cdr3_nt: TGTGCCAGCGGACTCGGGACTAGCTCCTACAATGAGCAGTTCTTC; clone_size: -; d_call: TRBD2; j_call: TRBJ2-1; v_call: TRBV7-2
cdr3_aa: CASSDQDRGYYGYTF; cdr3_nt: TGTGCCAGCAGTGATCAGGACAGGGGATATTATGGCTACACCTTC; clone_size: -; d_call: TRBD1; j_call: TRBJ1-2; v_call: TRBV6-1
cdr3_aa: CATDRASGANVLTF; cdr3_nt: TGTGCCACCGACAGAGCCTCTGGGGCCAACGTCCTGACTTTC; clone_size: few; d_call: -; j_call: TRBJ2-6; v_call: TRBV12-3/TRBV12-4
cdr3_aa: CASSPTSGGALEQFF; cdr3_nt: TGCGCCAGCAGCCCGACTAGCGGGGGGGCACTTGAGCAGTTCTTC; clone_size: -; d_call: TRBD2; j_call: TRBJ2-1; v_call: TRBV4-1
cdr3_aa: CASSPLAGETYEQYF; cdr3_nt: TGCGCCAGCAGTCCTCTAGCGGGGGAGACCTACGAGCAGTACTTC; clone_size: many; d_call: TRBD2; j_call: TRBJ2-7; v_call: TRBV5-1
cdr3_aa: CASGTGEQETQYF; cdr3_nt: TGTGCCAGCGGGACAGGGGAACAAGAGACCCAGTACTTC; clone_size: -; d_call: TRBD1; j_call: TRBJ2-5; v_call: TRBV28
cdr3_aa: CSATNRAGELFF; cdr3_nt: TGCAGTGCTACGAACAGGGCCGGGGAGCTGTTTTTT; clone_size: -; d_call: -; j_call: TRBJ2-2; v_call: TRBV20-1
cdr3_aa: CASSLAGLAGASTDTQYF; cdr3_nt: TGTGCCAGCAGTTTAGCGGGACTAGCGGGGGCGAGCACAGATACGCAGTATTTT; clone_size: many; d_call: TRBD2; j_call: TRBJ2-3; v_call: TRBV12-3/TRBV12-4
cdr3_aa: CSVEDLQGTNLLAGKGEDKNIQCF; cdr3_nt: TGCAGCGTTGAAGATCTTCAGGGTACAAATCTGCTAGCGGGGAAAGGGGAGGACAAAAACATTCAGTGCTTC; clone_size: few; d_call: TRBD2; j_call: TRBJ2-4; v_call: TRBV29-1
cdr3_aa: CASSRLASTGELFF; cdr3_nt: TGTGCCAGCAGCCGTCTAGCGTCCACCGGGGAGCTGTTTTTT; clone_size: few; d_call: -; j_call: TRBJ2-2; v_call: TRBV11-1
cdr3_aa: CSARGTGEETQYF; cdr3_nt: TGCAGTGCTAGAGGCACAGGCGAAGAGACCCAGTACTTC; clone_size: many; d_call: -; j_call: TRBJ2-5; v_call: TRBV20-1
cdr3_aa: CASLLGGYEQYF; cdr3_nt: TGCGCCAGTCTCTTAGGGGGCTACGAGCAGTACTTC; clone_size: -; d_call: -; j_call: TRBJ2-7; v_call: TRBV10-2
cdr3_aa: CSVEDMSRSKGEQYF; cdr3_nt: TGCAGCGTTGAAGATATGAGCAGGTCCAAGGGGGAGCAGTACTTC; clone_size: -; d_call: -; j_call: TRBJ2-7; v_call: TRBV29-1
cdr3_aa: CASSSLSGDSGNTIYF; cdr3_nt: TGCGCCAGCAGCTCATTATCAGGGGACTCTGGAAACACCATATATTTT; clone_size: -; d_call: -; j_call: TRBJ1-3; v_call: TRBV5-1
cdr3_aa: CASSLGSGAAEQYF; cdr3_nt: TGCGCCAGCAGCTTGGGCTCGGGGGCGGCCGAGCAGTACTTC; clone_size: many; d_call: -; j_call: TRBJ2-7; v_call: TRBV5-1
cdr3_aa: CASTSDKSYEQYF; cdr3_nt: TGTGCCAGCACCTCGGACAAATCCTACGAGCAGTACTTC; clone_size: -; d_call: -; j_call: TRBJ2-7; v_call: TRBV12-3/TRBV12-4
cdr3_aa: CASTHRDTQYF; cdr3_nt: TGTGCCAGCACCCACAGGGATACGCAGTATTTT; clone_size: -; d_call: -; j_call: TRBJ2-3; v_call: TRBV6-1
cdr3_aa: CASSLSSGTASETQYF; cdr3_nt: TGTGCCAGCAGTCTAAGTTCCGGGACAGCCAGCGAGACCCAGTACTTC; clone_size: many; d_call: TRBD1; j_call: TRBJ2-5; v_call: TRBV12-3/TRBV12-4
cdr3_aa: CASSDLSLAGPSYEQYF; cdr3_nt: TGTGCCAGCAGTGATTTGTCACTAGCGGGGCCCTCCTACGAGCAGTACTTC; clone_size: many; d_call: TRBD2; j_call: TRBJ2-7; v_call: TRBV2
cdr3_aa: CASSHFGDFGNQPQHF; cdr3_nt: TGTGCCAGCAGCCATTTTGGGGATTTTGGGAATCAGCCCCAGCATTTT; clone_size: few; d_call: -; j_call: TRBJ1-5; v_call: TRBV4-1
cdr3_aa: CALRGFMNTEAFF; cdr3_nt: TGTGCCCTACGGGGTTTCATGAACACTGAAGCTTTCTTT; clone_size: -; d_call: -; j_call: TRBJ1-1; v_call: TRBV5-4
cdr3_aa: CASTSTGNYGYTF; cdr3_nt: TGTGCCAGTACCTCAACAGGAAACTATGGCTACACCTTC; clone_size: few; d_call: -; j_call: TRBJ1-2; v_call: TRBV19
cdr3_aa: CASSRTALTEAFF; cdr3_nt: TGTGCCAGCTCACGTACAGCTTTGACTGAAGCTTTCTTT; clone_size: many; d_call: -; j_call: TRBJ1-1; v_call: TRBV18
cdr3_aa: CVSSPEAGGGQPQHF; cdr3_nt: TGTGTCAGCAGCCCAGAGGCGGGTGGAGGGCAGCCCCAGCATTTT; clone_size: -; d_call: -; j_call: TRBJ1-5; v_call: TRBV7-9
cdr3_aa: CATSRTYEGGIEQYF; cdr3_nt: TGTGCCACCAGCAGAACCTACGAAGGGGGGATCGAGCAGTACTTC; clone_size: -; d_call: -; j_call: TRBJ2-7; v_call: TRBV15
cdr3_aa: CASRPGGTGEQFF; cdr3_nt: TGTGCCAGCAGGCCGGGGGGCACGGGAGAGCAGTTCTTC; clone_size: many; d_call: -; j_call: TRBJ2-1; v_call: TRBV7-9
cdr3_aa: CASSLTGSNTEAFF; cdr3_nt: TGTGCCAGCAGCCTGACAGGGTCGAACACTGAAGCTTTCTTT; clone_size: many; d_call: TRBD1; j_call: TRBJ1-1; v_call: TRBV7-9
cdr3_aa: CASSLGDNIPYEQYF; cdr3_nt: TGCGCCAGCAGCTTGGGGGACAACATCCCCTACGAGCAGTACTTC; clone_size: -; d_call: -; j_call: TRBJ2-7; v_call: TRBV5-1